This TCR beta chain was captured in a study of OX40 agonist ivuxolimab in advanced cancers. Per germline, CDR1 MNHEY and CDR2 SMNVEV (reference sequence). V trimming: 3 bases; J trimming: 7 bases; junction bases outside the gene matches: 2. There are 12 residues in the CDR3. Method: immunoSEQ multiplex PCR; TCRdb's copy keeps in-frame clones and lacks some. Of some 96,000 clones in the sample, roughly 90% were seen once. The chain has TRBV27 and TRBJ1-2, with 7 positions matching TRBD1. The sequences come from CD4+ or CD8+ T cells sorted from blood, collected in a trial of the OX40 agonist ivuxolimab. The receptor was isolated from an adult with an advanced solid tumor such as melanoma, head and neck, liver or kidney cancer. The CDR3 here is CASSFQGGGYTF. The CDR3 DNA follows: TGTGCCAGCAGTTTCCAGGGGGGTGGCTACACCTTC.